This entry concerns a single T cell receptor beta chain. What it recognizes is unknown. Measured with immunoSEQ multiplex PCR; TCRdb has only the in-frame clones, and not every one. The table lists some 4,300 clones, roughly 73% of them singletons. The data are from a study of neoadjuvant nivolumab and ipilimumab in lung cancer. The CDR3 is 16 amino acids. CDR1 is MNHEY and CDR2 is SMNVEV in the germline V gene (reference sequence). Trimming pared 5 bases from V and 0 bases from J, leaving 15 bases between. Study results and limitations: TCR richness and clonality were higher in tumors than adjacent uninvolved lung. Blood richness before therapy tracked richness in tumors resected after neoadjuvant therapy. TCR sequencing covered a small number of samples. From pretherapy to surgery, tumor richness and clonality rose with dual therapy.

The sequencing used adjacent normal lung tissue, collected after neoadjuvant nivolumab, alone or with ipilimumab, at or shortly before surgery. The chain is built from TRBV27 and TRBJ2-3, with TRBD2 as a possible D gene (7 bases). This receptor was identified in an adult with non-small cell lung cancer. The CDR3 nucleotides are TGTGCCAGCAGTCCGGGCGGGGGCCCTAGCACAGATACGCAGTATTTT. This codes for CASSPGGGPSTDTQYF.